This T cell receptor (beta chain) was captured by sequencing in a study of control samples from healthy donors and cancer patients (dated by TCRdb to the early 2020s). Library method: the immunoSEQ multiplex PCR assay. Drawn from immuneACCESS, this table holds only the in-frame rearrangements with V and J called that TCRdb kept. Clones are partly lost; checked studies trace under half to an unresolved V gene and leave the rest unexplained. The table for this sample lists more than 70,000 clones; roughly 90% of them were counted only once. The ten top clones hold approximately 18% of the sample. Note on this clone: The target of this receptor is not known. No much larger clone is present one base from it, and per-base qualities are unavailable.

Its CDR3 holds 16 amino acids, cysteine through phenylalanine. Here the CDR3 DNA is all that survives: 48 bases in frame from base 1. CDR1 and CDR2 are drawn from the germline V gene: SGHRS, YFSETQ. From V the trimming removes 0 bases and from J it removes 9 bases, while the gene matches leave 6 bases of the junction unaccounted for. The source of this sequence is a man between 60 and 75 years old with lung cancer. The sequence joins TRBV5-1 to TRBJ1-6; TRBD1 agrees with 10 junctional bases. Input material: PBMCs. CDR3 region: CASSLVVTGGRSPLHF. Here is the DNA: TGCGCCAGCAGCTTGGTGGTGACAGGGGGCCGTTCACCCCTCCACTTT.